The 13 T cell receptor beta chains listed next were all sequenced from one sample in a study of shared clonotypes between healthy human individuals. The data were produced by immunoSEQ multiplex PCR, yet TCRdb's version contains in-frame clones alone and is incomplete. The sample has approximately 620,000 clones, less than 98% seen once; the top ten hold about 0.06%. The sample consisted of naive CD4+ T cells sorted from blood. Subset specified: CD45RA+ positively selected. The receptors stem from a woman between 25 and 40 years old in good health.

The chain has TRBV28 and TRBJ1-1; D is unclear. The CDR3 extends over 13 amino acids. Trimming cost V 7 bases and J 1 base, with 10 bases left between them. Per germline, CDR1 MDHEN and CDR2 SYDVKM. The CDR3 here is CASTPTPNTEAFF. For the CDR3, the DNA is TGTGCCAGCACCCCAACACCGAACACTGAAGCTTTCTTT.

The chain has TRBV5-6 and TRBJ1-4, with 7 positions matching TRBD1. J was trimmed by 14 bases and V by 4 bases; bases with no gene match: 11. The germline V gene encodes CDR1 SGHDT and CDR2 YYEEEE. The CDR3 is 13 residues long. In DNA, the CDR3 is TGTGCCAGCAGCCAGGACAGGCACCGGCTGCTGTTTTTT. Its translation: CASSQDRHRLLFF.

The V call is TRBV19, the J call TRBJ1-1; a weak D match, TRBD1 (5 bases). The CDR3 is 14 residues long. Looked up from germline, CDR1 is LNHDA and CDR2 is SQIVND (reference sequence). The V end lost 6 bases, the J end lost 2 bases, and 13 bases lay between the germline ends. The CDR3 DNA reads TGTGCCAGTAGCCTTAGGGGCTCCAACACTGAAGCTTTCTTT. Protein sequence: CASSLRGSNTEAFF.

The chain carries TRBV9 and TRBJ2-7; D gene unclear. Trimming removed 0 bases from V and 1 base from J, with 5 bases in between. CDR1 SGDLS and CDR2 YYNGEE come from the germline V gene. The CDR3 has 13 residues. CDR3 amino acids: CASSVDGSYEQYF. In nucleotides, the CDR3 is TGTGCCAGCAGCGTAGACGGGTCCTACGAGCAGTACTTC.

V and J are TRBV5-1 and TRBJ1-1; 8 bases match TRBD1. Germline-derived CDR1 and CDR2 are SGHRS and YFSETQ. The CDR3 is 17 amino acids. With 0 bases clipped from V and 5 bases from J, the junction kept 12 bases outside the gene matches. The CDR3: CASSLAGAGTGGTEAFF. DNA of the CDR3: TGCGCCAGCAGCTTGGCCGGAGCAGGGACAGGCGGTACTGAAGCTTTCTTT.

The rearrangement joins TRBV28 to TRBJ1-4; possibly TRBD1 for D (6 bases). Germline V gene sequence: CDR1 MDHEN, CDR2 SYDVKM. CDR3 length: 12 amino acids. The DNA for the CDR3 is TGTGGGGTGGGGGCTTCTAATGAAAAACTGTTTTTT. This encodes CGVGASNEKLFF.

V gene TRBV28 combines with J gene TRBJ1-1, with D possibly matching TRBD1 (5 bases). Germline V gene lookup returns CDR1 MDHEN and CDR2 SYDVKM. The CDR3 contains 14 residues. Trimming removed 4 bases at V and 1 base at J, with 10 bases between. The CDR3 loop reads CASSSPQGNTEAFF. In nucleotides, the CDR3 is TGTGCCAGCAGTTCCCCCCAGGGGAACACTGAAGCTTTCTTT.

In its sample, this clone was seen once. The CDR3 nucleotides read TGTGCCAGCCGATTGGGACCTCCGACCACATACGAGCAGTACTTC. It translates to CASRLGPPTTYEQYF. The V gene is TRBV27, the J gene TRBJ2-7; D is tentatively TRBD1 or TRBD2 (5 bases each). Germline CDR1 and CDR2: MNHEY and SMNVEV (reference sequence). This CDR3 is built from 15 residues. V shed 8 bases and J shed 4 bases, with 21 bases lying between them.

The chain carries TRBV28 and TRBJ1-2; possible D gene TRBD1, 6 bases. This CDR3 spans 15 amino acids. Trimming shortened V by 3 bases and J by 0 bases, and 11 bases separated the two germline ends. Germline V gene sequence: CDR1 MDHEN, CDR2 SYDVKM. The CDR3 reads CASSLGGAPNYGYTF. CDR3 nucleotide sequence: TGTGCCAGCAGTTTGGGGGGCGCCCCTAACTATGGCTACACCTTC.

The V and J genes are TRBV28 and TRBJ2-3; 8 bases agree with TRBD2. The CDR3 is made up of 17 amino acids. Germline V gives CDR1 MDHEN, CDR2 SYDVKM. The trim removed 4 bases at V and 4 bases at J, leaving 13 bases unmatched. The CDR3 sequence is CASSSPLAGRAPDTQYF. The DNA for the CDR3 is TGTGCCAGCAGTTCGCCCCTAGCGGGCCGAGCCCCAGATACGCAGTATTTT.

J is TRBJ1-1 and V is TRBV5-1; D may be TRBD1 (5 bases). CDR3 length: 14 residues. V was cut by 0 bases and J by 7 bases, with 13 bases left in between. Germline V gives CDR1 SGHRS, CDR2 YFSETQ. The CDR3 DNA reads TGCGCCAGCAGCTTGGCTAGCGCCGGGGGTGAAGCTTTCTTT. This encodes CASSLASAGGEAFF. Looking up the rest from reference TRBV5-1 and TRBJ1-1 gives the full variable domain: KAGVTQTPRYLIKTRGQQVTLSCSPISGHRSVSWYQQTPGQGLQFLFEYFSETQRNKGNFPGRFSGRQFSNSRSEMNVSTLELGDSALYLCASSLASAGGEAFFGQGTRLTVV.

The genes are TRBV6-1 and TRBJ2-4; no firm D call. Germline V gives CDR1 MNHNS, CDR2 SASEGT. The CDR3 has 11 residues. Trimming stripped 0 bases from V and 14 bases from J, with 8 bases between. The CDR3 loop is CASSEALREYF. The CDR3 coding sequence is TGTGCCAGCAGTGAAGCGCTTCGGGAGTACTTC.

V and J are TRBV10-2 and TRBJ2-2; possibly TRBD1 for D (6 bases). The germline V gene encodes CDR1 WSHSY and CDR2 SAAADI. V was cut by 7 bases and J by 5 bases, with 14 bases left in between. This CDR3 comprises 14 residues. The CDR3 protein is CASKKGEWTGELFF. As DNA, the CDR3 is TGCGCCAGCAAGAAGGGGGAGTGGACCGGGGAGCTGTTTTTT.